The sequence of this T cell receptor beta chain was determined in a study of T cells in Graves' hyperthyroidism and ophthalmopathy. This clonotype was seen ten or more times. Researchers amplified the TCR beta CDR3 regions from RNA transcripts. The HTBI primer set served for first-round RT-PCR of the TCR CDR3. TCRdb reprocessed the multiplex PCR reads with MiXCR, giving one entry per CDR3 protein. The profile covers 600,000 to 650,000 distinct CDR3 sequences, with around 15% appearing a single time and 3.5% to 4% taken by the ten largest. The TCR was taken from a woman aged 25 to 45 with Graves' hyperthyroidism. The sequencing sample was made of blood.

CDR3 in amino acids: CASSLRQGRDEQYF. Here the CDR3 DNA reads TGTGCCAGCAGCTTAAGACAGGGTCGGGACGAGCAGTACTTC. The rearrangement uses TRBV7-2 and TRBJ2-7; 7 bases match TRBD1. V shed 2 bases and J 5 bases; nucleotides not matched to a gene: 6. CDR1 and CDR2 from the germline V gene are SGHTA and FQGNSA. The CDR3 length is 14 residues. Filled out from reference TRBV7-2 and TRBJ2-7, the complete variable domain reads GAGVSQSPSNKVTEKGKDVELRCDPISGHTALYWYRQSLGQGLEFLIYFQGNSAPDKSGLPSDRFSAERTGGSVSTLTIQRTQQEDSAVYLCASSLRQGRDEQYFGPGTRLTVT.